The present T cell receptor (beta chain) was sequenced within a study of CD8+CD57+ T cells in acquired aplastic anemia. Study-wide background: Across the sorted CD4+ and CD8+ cells, DNA amounts averaged 3.2 ug.

TCR beta VDJ and CDR3 profiling used genomic DNA as template. Via MiXCR, TCRdb re-called the reads, giving one row per CDR3 protein. The top ten hold 2% to 3% of the sample, which has about 130,000 distinct CDR3 sequences, 48% seen once. This clonotype was counted ten times or more. CDR3 length: 16 amino acids. The J segment lost 2 bases and the V segment lost 5 bases, leaving 6 bases of the junction unmatched. The rearrangement uses TRBV12-3 or TRBV12-4 and TRBJ1-6; 7 positions agree with TRBD1. The sample was sorted CD4+, CD8+, or CD8+CD57+ T cells (not recorded which) from PBMCs. This clonotype originated in a human donor in good health, serving as a control. The CDR3 DNA is TGTGCCAGCAGTCCAACGACAGGGACCTATAATTCACCCCTCCACTTT. Translating gives CASSPTTGTYNSPLHF.